Listed below are T cell receptor beta chains from one sample, sequenced in a study of blood T cell repertoires in COVID-19. Repertoires were generated with immunoSEQ multiplex PCR, while TCRdb's copy carries only in-frame clones and drops some. The sample consists of about 440,000 clones, less than 95% of them appearing once. Sequencing input: PBMCs or T cells enriched from blood (not recorded which). These receptors all stem from a man aged 18 to 35 who had recovered from COVID-19. Each CDR3 is given with its conserved first and last residue. D genes are given only for firm matches.

d_call,v_call,j_call,cdr3_nt,cdr3_aa
-,TRBV2,TRBJ2-5,TGTGCCAGCAGTCGTACTAGGAGTGGGGAGACCCAGTACTTC,CASSRTRSGETQYF
TRBD1,TRBV4-1,TRBJ1-6,TGCGCCAGCAGCCAAGATGGACAGGGAAGAAAATCACCCCTCCACTTT,CASSQDGQGRKSPLHF
-,TRBV11-3,TRBJ1-2,TGTGCCAGCAGCCTCGGGGACTATAACTATGGCTACACCTTC,CASSLGDYNYGYTF
-,TRBV3-1/TRBV3-2,TRBJ2-7,TGTGCCAGCAGCCAAGCTCCGGTCCCCTACGAGCAGTACTTC,CASSQAPVPYEQYF
TRBD1,TRBV27,TRBJ2-3,TGTGCCAGCAGCTTGGGCTCGGGACAGTACTCTAGCACAGATACGCAGTATTTT,CASSLGSGQYSSTDTQYF
TRBD1,TRBV28,TRBJ1-3,TGTGCCAGCAGTAAGACAGGGTTCAACTCTGGAAACACCATATATTTT,CASSKTGFNSGNTIYF
-,TRBV3-1/TRBV3-2,TRBJ1-2,TGTGCCAGCAGCCGGCTGGGAGGGGCAAACTATGGCTACACCTTC,CASSRLGGANYGYTF
TRBD1,TRBV7-8,TRBJ2-3,TGTGCCAGCAGCTTCTCGACAGGGATCCCAGATACGCAGTATTTT,CASSFSTGIPDTQYF
-,TRBV7-2,TRBJ2-7,TGTGCCAGCAGCCCCCGTGACAGGGGAGGGAACGAGCAGTACTTC,CASSPRDRGGNEQYF
-,TRBV13,TRBJ2-5,TGTGCCAGCAGCTTAGAGAGGCTTCAAGAGACCCAGTACTTC,CASSLERLQETQYF
TRBD1,TRBV4-1,TRBJ2-1,TGCGCCAGCAGCCAAGTGACCGGGACAGGGCTTTACAATGAGCAGTTCTTC,CASSQVTGTGLYNEQFF
TRBD2,TRBV2,TRBJ2-1,TGTGCCAGCAGTGAGACCACTAGCGGGAGGTTCTATGAGCAGTTCTTC,CASSETTSGRFYEQFF
-,TRBV18,TRBJ1-2,TGTGCCAGCTCACCAGGAGAGCGGGCCCGCTACACCTTC,CASSPGERARYTF
TRBD1,TRBV27,TRBJ2-2,TGTGCCAGCAGTACCGGGACAGGGATCACCGGGGAGCTGTTTTTT,CASSTGTGITGELFF
TRBD2,TRBV29-1,TRBJ2-2,TGCAGCGTTGAAGATGTAGGCGGGAGCGGCACCGGGGAGCTGTTTTTT,CSVEDVGGSGTGELFF
-,TRBV5-1,TRBJ1-6,TGCGCCAGCAGCCCCATGGGGGGTTCGGATTCACCCCTCCACTTT,CASSPMGGSDSPLHF
-,TRBV3-1/TRBV3-2,TRBJ2-2,TGTGCCAGCAGCCAATTAAGGTCGGGGAGAGGCACCGGGGAGCTGTTTTTT,CASSQLRSGRGTGELFF
-,TRBV19,TRBJ2-7,TGTGCCAGTGGTCAGGGGAAGGGCGAGCAGTACTTC,CASGQGKGEQYF
-,TRBV24-1,TRBJ2-1,TGTGCCACCAGTGGTGCGGGAAGTTCACGAGAGCAGTTCTTC,CATSGAGSSREQFF
TRBD1,TRBV11-2,TRBJ2-2,TGTGCCAGCAGCCCCTCGCCCGGGACAGGGGGCACCGGGGAGCTGTTTTTT,CASSPSPGTGGTGELFF
-,TRBV10-3,TRBJ1-5,TGTGCCATCAGTGAGCCCCCCGAGAATCAGCCCCAGCATTTT,CAISEPPENQPQHF
-,TRBV4-1,TRBJ1-2,TGCGCCAGCAGCCAAGATTTAACAGTACCTCTCTATGGCTACACCTTC,CASSQDLTVPLYGYTF
-,TRBV2,TRBJ2-3,TGTGCCAGCGGACGGGCGGGGACCACAGATACGCAGTATTTT,CASGRAGTTDTQYF
-,TRBV5-4,TRBJ2-1,TGTGCCAGCGCCTCTGGAGGGATTCCGGGGAGCTCCTACAATGAGCAGTTCTTC,CASASGGIPGSSYNEQFF
TRBD1,TRBV10-1,TRBJ1-5,TGCGCCAGCAGTCCCTCCTCGACAGGGCAGCCCCAGCATTTT,CASSPSSTGQPQHF
-,TRBV18,TRBJ1-4,TGTGCCAGCTCACCGATATCGAGTGAAGAAAAACTGTTTTTT,CASSPISSEEKLFF
TRBD1,TRBV9,TRBJ1-2,TGTGCCAGCAGCCCAGGGACAGATCTTCCTTTTTTCTATGGCTACACCTTC,CASSPGTDLPFFYGYTF
TRBD1,TRBV19,TRBJ2-5,TGTGCCAGTAGTATTTGGCAGGGGGCGAAAAAGACCCAGTACTTC,CASSIWQGAKKTQYF
-,TRBV6-5,TRBJ1-4,TGTGCCACCAAAGGGGACACTACTAATGAAAAACTGTTTTTT,CATKGDTTNEKLFF
TRBD1,TRBV11-2,TRBJ1-2,TGTGCCAGCAGACGAGAAATGACAGGGACCTATGGCTACACCTTC,CASRREMTGTYGYTF
-,TRBV7-6,TRBJ1-1,TGTGCCAGCAGCTTAGGAGAAACAGGTCGGACTGAAGCTTTCTTT,CASSLGETGRTEAFF
TRBD1,TRBV7-9,TRBJ2-2,TGTGCCAGCAGCTTCGGGACAGGGGCCGGGGAGCTGTTTTTT,CASSFGTGAGELFF
-,TRBV4-2,TRBJ2-5,TGTGCCAGCAGCCAAGCCACGGGAGTCCAAGAGACCCAGTACTTC,CASSQATGVQETQYF
TRBD2,TRBV13,TRBJ2-7,TGTGCCAGCAGCTCTACCGATCGGGGACTAGCGGGAGTGCGCTACGAGCAGTACTTC,CASSSTDRGLAGVRYEQYF
-,TRBV15,TRBJ1-3,TGTGCCACCAGCAGAGATGAACAGTCTGGAAACACCATATATTTT,CATSRDEQSGNTIYF
-,TRBV24-1,TRBJ2-2,TGTGCCACCCAGGACATTTACACCGGGGAGCTGTTTTTT,CATQDIYTGELFF
TRBD2,TRBV4-1,TRBJ2-1,TGCGCCAGCAGCCAAGATCGCCTAGCGGGAGGCAATGAGCAGTTCTTC,CASSQDRLAGGNEQFF
-,TRBV6-5,TRBJ1-4,TGTGCCAGCAGTTACTCCCGAGGGTTTGGGGAAAAACTGTTTTTT,CASSYSRGFGEKLFF
-,TRBV24-1,TRBJ2-2,TGTGCCACCAGTGATGAGAACAGGGTCGGCACCGGGGAGCTGTTTTTT,CATSDENRVGTGELFF
TRBD1,TRBV3-1/TRBV3-2,TRBJ1-2,TGTGCCAGCAGCCAAGAACTACAGGGGGTATATGGCTACACCTTC,CASSQELQGVYGYTF
TRBD1,TRBV15,TRBJ1-3,TGTGCCACCAGGGCCGGGACAGGGCAGATCGGAAACACCATATATTTT,CATRAGTGQIGNTIYF
-,TRBV3-1/TRBV3-2,TRBJ2-1,TGTGCCAGCAGCCAAGTTTTACGGGACTACAATGAGCAGTTCTTC,CASSQVLRDYNEQFF
-,TRBV10-2,TRBJ2-2,TGCGCCAGCATGCCAGCCGGAGTAGCCGGGGAGCTGTTTTTT,CASMPAGVAGELFF
-,TRBV2,TRBJ1-1,TGTGCCAGCAGTTCGGACACCTTTTACACTGAAGCTTTCTTT,CASSSDTFYTEAFF
-,TRBV11-1,TRBJ2-5,TGTGCCAGCAGCCTGAGAACCGGTCGGCAAGAGACCCAGTACTTC,CASSLRTGRQETQYF
TRBD1,TRBV2,TRBJ2-7,TGTGCCAGCAGGTTAGAGACAGGGACCTACGAGCAGTACTTC,CASRLETGTYEQYF
TRBD1,TRBV6-1,TRBJ1-2,TGTGCCAGCAGTGAAGTTGTCGAGGGGGCGGCCTATGGCTACACCTTC,CASSEVVEGAAYGYTF
-,TRBV6-5,TRBJ1-2,TGTGCCAGCAGTTACTCTCAGATCTATGGCTACACCTTC,CASSYSQIYGYTF
-,TRBV7-3,TRBJ1-2,TGTGCCAGCAGCTTAGGTCCAGCGAACTATGGCTACACCTTC,CASSLGPANYGYTF
-,TRBV29-1,TRBJ1-3,TGCAGCGTTGAAGAACCGCGCTCTGGAAACACCATATATTTT,CSVEEPRSGNTIYF